This T cell receptor (beta chain) was found in a study of a mutant IDH1 vaccine in newly diagnosed glioma. Overall study context: Vaccine dosing followed radiotherapy by 4-6 weeks, or accompanied temozolomide cycles. Patients got radiotherapy, temozolomide, or both beforehand, and most got both. Treated patients were roughly 62% male, about 38% female, mean age around 40 years.

Time point described: week 23, last vaccination. Every vaccination contained 300 ug of the mutant IDH1 20-mer peptide and was paired with topical imiquimod. V lost 6 bases, J lost 3 bases, and 20 bases lay in between. CDR3 length: 17 amino acids. The germline V gene has CDR1 MNHEY and CDR2 SMNVEV (reference sequence). Only in-frame clones appear in the TCRdb table, and some are missing; sequencing was by immunoSEQ multiplex PCR. Of roughly 74,000 clones listed, approximately 85% are singletons. A word on this clone: What it binds is unknown.

The sequences come from PBMCs, collected from a glioma patient whose treatment included an IDH1 peptide vaccine. The chain links TRBV27 to TRBJ2-2; no definite D call. The sequence was collected from a man in his thirties or forties with glioma. Some clones in this sample may be carry-over from other donors' samples. The CDR3 region is CASSRRVAQRDTGELFF. Here the CDR3 DNA reads TGTGCCAGCAGCCGAAGGGTCGCACAGCGTGACACCGGGGAGCTGTTTTTT.